Listed below are T cell receptor beta chains from one sample, sequenced in a study of control samples from healthy donors and cancer patients. Only in-frame clones appear in the TCRdb table, and some are missing; sequencing was by immunoSEQ multiplex PCR. The sample lists about 120,000 clones; roughly nine tenths were seen once. The specimen was blood. The receptors shown here come from a man aged 50 to 59 in good health. Both conserved end residues are part of each CDR3. Fields, in order: clone size, V gene, J gene, D gene, CDR3 protein, CDR3 DNA. A D gene is named only where the DNA matches it firmly. The size of a clone is reported for some rows only, either as once, few or many, or as a class for expanded clones.

abundance: NA; v_gene: TRBV9; j_gene: TRBJ2-7; d_gene: TRBD2; CDR3aa: CASSVDGGGAKEQYF; CDR3nt: TGTGCCAGCAGCGTAGACGGCGGGGGGGCTAAGGAGCAGTACTTC
abundance: NA; v_gene: TRBV10-3; j_gene: TRBJ2-3; d_gene: TRBD2; CDR3aa: CAISERAGGGTDTQYF; CDR3nt: TGTGCCATCAGTGAACGAGCGGGGGGGGGCACAGATACGCAGTATTTT
abundance: NA; v_gene: TRBV3-1/TRBV3-2; j_gene: TRBJ2-7; d_gene: NA; CDR3aa: CASSRQERPYEQYF; CDR3nt: TGTGCCAGCAGCCGCCAGGAAAGACCCTACGAGCAGTACTTC
abundance: NA; v_gene: TRBV19; j_gene: TRBJ1-6; d_gene: NA; CDR3aa: CASSIGDFNSPLHF; CDR3nt: TGTGCCAGTAGTATTGGGGATTTTAATTCACCCCTCCACTTT
abundance: once; v_gene: TRBV27; j_gene: TRBJ2-5; d_gene: TRBD1; CDR3aa: CASRAMGDRETQYF; CDR3nt: TGTGCCAGCAGGGCGATGGGGGACAGAGAGACCCAGTACTTC
abundance: NA; v_gene: TRBV11-2; j_gene: TRBJ2-3; d_gene: TRBD2; CDR3aa: CASSPRTSGGQSTDTQYF; CDR3nt: TGTGCCAGCAGTCCGAGGACTAGCGGGGGGCAATCCACAGATACGCAGTATTTT
abundance: few; v_gene: TRBV5-1; j_gene: TRBJ1-1; d_gene: TRBD1; CDR3aa: CASSGTGTGSSEAFF; CDR3nt: TGCGCCAGCAGCGGAACCGGGACAGGGTCCTCTGAAGCTTTCTTT
abundance: NA; v_gene: TRBV6-2/TRBV6-3; j_gene: TRBJ1-2; d_gene: TRBD1; CDR3aa: CASSSALQGANGYTF; CDR3nt: TGTGCCAGCAGTTCCGCATTACAGGGGGCCAATGGCTACACCTTC
abundance: NA; v_gene: TRBV9; j_gene: TRBJ1-2; d_gene: TRBD1; CDR3aa: CASSGLQTGQGPPYGYTF; CDR3nt: TGTGCCAGCAGCGGCCTCCAGACGGGACAGGGACCTCCCTATGGCTACACCTTC
abundance: few; v_gene: TRBV14; j_gene: TRBJ2-7; d_gene: NA; CDR3aa: CASSQVPGGIIYEQYF; CDR3nt: TGTGCCAGCAGCCAAGTTCCGGGGGGCATCATCTACGAGCAGTACTTC
abundance: few; v_gene: TRBV15; j_gene: TRBJ1-5; d_gene: TRBD1; CDR3aa: CATSRLGQGGNQPQHF; CDR3nt: TGTGCCACCAGCAGATTAGGACAGGGAGGCAATCAGCCCCAGCATTTT
abundance: few; v_gene: TRBV12-5; j_gene: TRBJ1-4; d_gene: NA; CDR3aa: CASGLEPRVGEKLFF; CDR3nt: TGTGCTAGTGGTTTGGAACCCAGGGTAGGAGAAAAACTGTTTTTT
abundance: NA; v_gene: TRBV7-2; j_gene: TRBJ1-2; d_gene: NA; CDR3aa: CASSFSMANGPRDGYTF; CDR3nt: TGTGCCAGCAGCTTTTCCATGGCTAACGGGCCCCGCGATGGCTACACCTTC
abundance: NA; v_gene: TRBV5-6; j_gene: TRBJ2-5; d_gene: NA; CDR3aa: CASSFKTRIQETQYF; CDR3nt: TGTGCCAGCAGCTTCAAGACGCGGATCCAAGAGACCCAGTACTTC
abundance: NA; v_gene: TRBV5-1; j_gene: TRBJ2-5; d_gene: TRBD1; CDR3aa: CASSLAETGLETQYF; CDR3nt: TGCGCCAGCAGCTTGGCCGAGACAGGGTTGGAGACCCAGTACTTC
abundance: NA; v_gene: TRBV6-2/TRBV6-3; j_gene: TRBJ1-2; d_gene: NA; CDR3aa: CASSSGLFGYTF; CDR3nt: TGTGCCAGCAGTTCAGGGTTGTTTGGCTACACCTTC
abundance: NA; v_gene: TRBV19; j_gene: TRBJ1-4; d_gene: NA; CDR3aa: CASKATNEKLFF; CDR3nt: TGTGCCAGTAAAGCAACTAATGAAAAACTGTTTTTT
abundance: NA; v_gene: TRBV5-4; j_gene: TRBJ2-1; d_gene: TRBD1; CDR3aa: CASSYGDSYNEQFF; CDR3nt: TGTGCCAGCAGCTACGGGGACAGCTACAATGAGCAGTTCTTC
abundance: NA; v_gene: TRBV5-1; j_gene: TRBJ2-3; d_gene: NA; CDR3aa: CASSLGRGGRDTQYF; CDR3nt: TGCGCCAGCAGCTTGGGCAGGGGAGGACGAGATACGCAGTATTTT
abundance: once; v_gene: TRBV19; j_gene: TRBJ1-1; d_gene: NA; CDR3aa: CASSSLGRANTEAFF; CDR3nt: TGTGCCAGTAGTAGCCTGGGGAGGGCGAACACTGAAGCTTTCTTT
abundance: NA; v_gene: TRBV29-1; j_gene: TRBJ1-1; d_gene: NA; CDR3aa: CSVSIGLNTEAFF; CDR3nt: TGCAGCGTTTCCATCGGACTTAACACTGAAGCTTTCTTT
abundance: NA; v_gene: TRBV12-3/TRBV12-4; j_gene: TRBJ1-5; d_gene: NA; CDR3aa: CASSLQMQPQHF; CDR3nt: TGTGCCAGCAGTCTTCAGATGCAGCCCCAGCATTTT
abundance: NA; v_gene: TRBV28; j_gene: TRBJ1-2; d_gene: NA; CDR3aa: CASSYPSGDARF; CDR3nt: TGTGCCAGCAGTTATCCTTCGGGGGACGCACGCTTC
abundance: once; v_gene: TRBV18; j_gene: TRBJ2-6; d_gene: NA; CDR3aa: CASTDSSGANVLTF; CDR3nt: TGTGCCAGCACCGACAGCTCTGGGGCCAACGTCCTGACTTTC
abundance: NA; v_gene: TRBV12-3/TRBV12-4; j_gene: TRBJ1-1; d_gene: NA; CDR3aa: CASKYGTEAFF; CDR3nt: TGTGCCAGCAAGTACGGCACTGAAGCTTTCTTT
abundance: NA; v_gene: TRBV6-5; j_gene: TRBJ1-2; d_gene: TRBD1; CDR3aa: CASSFAGQGSTGYTF; CDR3nt: TGTGCCAGCAGTTTCGCGGGACAGGGGTCTACTGGCTACACCTTC
abundance: few; v_gene: TRBV10-3; j_gene: TRBJ2-7; d_gene: NA; CDR3aa: CAISESKGESYEQYF; CDR3nt: TGTGCCATCAGTGAGTCAAAGGGGGAGTCTTACGAGCAGTACTTC
abundance: NA; v_gene: TRBV30; j_gene: TRBJ2-3; d_gene: TRBD2; CDR3aa: CAWSISSGGADTQYF; CDR3nt: TGTGCCTGGAGTATCTCTAGCGGGGGGGCAGATACGCAGTATTTT
abundance: NA; v_gene: TRBV5-1; j_gene: TRBJ1-1; d_gene: TRBD1; CDR3aa: CASSMTGITEAFF; CDR3nt: TGCGCCAGCAGTATGACAGGGATCACTGAAGCTTTCTTT
abundance: NA; v_gene: TRBV24-1; j_gene: TRBJ2-5; d_gene: TRBD1; CDR3aa: CATSDQQGLETQYF; CDR3nt: TGTGCCACCAGTGATCAACAGGGGTTGGAGACCCAGTACTTC
abundance: NA; v_gene: TRBV2; j_gene: TRBJ1-1; d_gene: NA; CDR3aa: CASSELGVAEAFF; CDR3nt: TGTGCCAGCAGTGAACTAGGGGTGGCTGAAGCTTTCTTT
abundance: NA; v_gene: TRBV6-5; j_gene: TRBJ1-2; d_gene: NA; CDR3aa: CASRATEGYTF; CDR3nt: TGTGCCAGCAGAGCCACAGAAGGCTACACCTTC
abundance: NA; v_gene: TRBV14; j_gene: TRBJ2-5; d_gene: NA; CDR3aa: CASSPRDGGTQYF; CDR3nt: TGTGCCAGCAGCCCCCGGGACGGCGGGACCCAGTACTTC